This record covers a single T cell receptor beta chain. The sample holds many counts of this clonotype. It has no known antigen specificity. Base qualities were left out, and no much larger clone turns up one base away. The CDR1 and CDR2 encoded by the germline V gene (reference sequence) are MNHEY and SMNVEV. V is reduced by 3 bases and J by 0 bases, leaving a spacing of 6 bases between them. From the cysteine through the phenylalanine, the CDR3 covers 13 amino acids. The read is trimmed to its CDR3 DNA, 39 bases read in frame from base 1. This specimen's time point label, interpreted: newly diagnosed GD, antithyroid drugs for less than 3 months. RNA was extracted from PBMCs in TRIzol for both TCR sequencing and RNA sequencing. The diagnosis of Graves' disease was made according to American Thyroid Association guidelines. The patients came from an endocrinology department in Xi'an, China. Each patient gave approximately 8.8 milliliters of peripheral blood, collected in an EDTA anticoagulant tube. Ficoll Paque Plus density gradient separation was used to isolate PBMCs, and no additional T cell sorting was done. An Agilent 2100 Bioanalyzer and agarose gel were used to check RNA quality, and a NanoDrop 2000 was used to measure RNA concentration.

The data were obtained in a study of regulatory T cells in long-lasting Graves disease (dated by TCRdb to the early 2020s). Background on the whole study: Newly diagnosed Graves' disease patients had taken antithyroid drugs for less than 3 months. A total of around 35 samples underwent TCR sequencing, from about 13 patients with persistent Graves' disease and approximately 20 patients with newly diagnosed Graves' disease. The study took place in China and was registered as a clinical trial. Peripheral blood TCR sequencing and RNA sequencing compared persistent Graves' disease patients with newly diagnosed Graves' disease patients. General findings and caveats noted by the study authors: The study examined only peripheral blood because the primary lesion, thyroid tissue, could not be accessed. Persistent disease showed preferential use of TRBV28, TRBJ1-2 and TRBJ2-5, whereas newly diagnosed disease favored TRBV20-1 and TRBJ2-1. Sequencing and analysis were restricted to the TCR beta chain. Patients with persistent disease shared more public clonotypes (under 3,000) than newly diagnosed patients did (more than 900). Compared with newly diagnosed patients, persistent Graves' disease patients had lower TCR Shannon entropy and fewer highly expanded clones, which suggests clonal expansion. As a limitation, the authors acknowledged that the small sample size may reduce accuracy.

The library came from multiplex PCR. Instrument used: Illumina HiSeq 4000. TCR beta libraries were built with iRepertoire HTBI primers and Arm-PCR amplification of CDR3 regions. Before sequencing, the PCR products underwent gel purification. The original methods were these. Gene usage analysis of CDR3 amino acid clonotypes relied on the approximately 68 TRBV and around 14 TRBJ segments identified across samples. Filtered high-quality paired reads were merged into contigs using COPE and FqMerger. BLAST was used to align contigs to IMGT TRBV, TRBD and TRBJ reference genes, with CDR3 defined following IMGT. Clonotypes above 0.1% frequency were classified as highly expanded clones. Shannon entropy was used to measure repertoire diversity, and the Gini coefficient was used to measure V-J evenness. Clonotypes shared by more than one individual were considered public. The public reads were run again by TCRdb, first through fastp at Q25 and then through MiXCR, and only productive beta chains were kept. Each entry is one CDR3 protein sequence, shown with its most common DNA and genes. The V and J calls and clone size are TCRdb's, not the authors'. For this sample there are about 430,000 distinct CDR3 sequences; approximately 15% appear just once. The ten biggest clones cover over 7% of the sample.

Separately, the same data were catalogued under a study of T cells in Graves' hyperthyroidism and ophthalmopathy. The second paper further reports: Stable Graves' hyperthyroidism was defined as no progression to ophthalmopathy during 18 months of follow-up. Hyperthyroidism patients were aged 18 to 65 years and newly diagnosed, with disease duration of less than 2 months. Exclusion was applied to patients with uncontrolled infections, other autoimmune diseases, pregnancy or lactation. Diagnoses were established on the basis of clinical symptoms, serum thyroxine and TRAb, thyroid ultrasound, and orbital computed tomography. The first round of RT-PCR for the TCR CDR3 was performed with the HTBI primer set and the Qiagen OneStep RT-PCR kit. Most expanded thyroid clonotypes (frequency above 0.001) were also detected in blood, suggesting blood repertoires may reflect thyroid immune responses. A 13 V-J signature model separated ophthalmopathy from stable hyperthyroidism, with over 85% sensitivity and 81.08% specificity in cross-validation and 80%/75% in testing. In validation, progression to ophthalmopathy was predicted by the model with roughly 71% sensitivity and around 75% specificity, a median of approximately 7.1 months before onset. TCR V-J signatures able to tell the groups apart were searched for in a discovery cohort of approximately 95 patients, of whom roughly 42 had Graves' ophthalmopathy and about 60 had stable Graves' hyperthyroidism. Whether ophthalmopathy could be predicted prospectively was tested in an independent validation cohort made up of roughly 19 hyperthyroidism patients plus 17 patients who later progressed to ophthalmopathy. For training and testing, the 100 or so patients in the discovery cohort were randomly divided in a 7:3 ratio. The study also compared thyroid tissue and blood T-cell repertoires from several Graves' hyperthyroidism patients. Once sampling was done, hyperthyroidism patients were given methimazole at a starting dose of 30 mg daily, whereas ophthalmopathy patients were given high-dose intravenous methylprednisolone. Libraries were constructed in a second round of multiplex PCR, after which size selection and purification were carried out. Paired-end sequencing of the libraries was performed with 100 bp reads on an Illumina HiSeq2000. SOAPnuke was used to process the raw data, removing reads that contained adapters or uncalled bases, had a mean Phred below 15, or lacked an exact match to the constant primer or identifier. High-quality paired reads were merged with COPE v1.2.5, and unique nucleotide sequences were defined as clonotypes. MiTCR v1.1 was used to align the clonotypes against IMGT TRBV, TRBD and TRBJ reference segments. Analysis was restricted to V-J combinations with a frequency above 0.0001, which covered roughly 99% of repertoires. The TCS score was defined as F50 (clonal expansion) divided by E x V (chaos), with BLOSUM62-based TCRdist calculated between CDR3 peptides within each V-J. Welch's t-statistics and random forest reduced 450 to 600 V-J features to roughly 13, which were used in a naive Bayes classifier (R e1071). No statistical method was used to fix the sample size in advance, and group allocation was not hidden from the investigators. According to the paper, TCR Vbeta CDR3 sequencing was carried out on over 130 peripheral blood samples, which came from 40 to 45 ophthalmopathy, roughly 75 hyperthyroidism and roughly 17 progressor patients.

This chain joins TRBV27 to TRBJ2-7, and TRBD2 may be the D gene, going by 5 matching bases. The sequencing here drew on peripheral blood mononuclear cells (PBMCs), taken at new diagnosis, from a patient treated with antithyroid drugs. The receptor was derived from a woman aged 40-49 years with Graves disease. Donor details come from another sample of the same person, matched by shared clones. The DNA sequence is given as TGTGCCAGCAGTTTCGGGGTCTCCTACGAGCAGTACTTC. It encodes CASSFGVSYEQYF.